This is a list of T cell receptor beta chains from one sample in a study of CD8 T cells in Susac syndrome. Via MiXCR, TCRdb re-called the immunoSEQ multiplex PCR reads, giving one row per CDR3 protein. The sample carries roughly 140,000 distinct CDR3 sequences, about 95% recorded once. The sample was CD4+ T cells from PBMCs. The origin of the receptors is a human donor with Susac syndrome. Each CDR3 is given with its conserved first and last residue. A D gene is named only where the DNA matches it firmly. Size is omitted from some rows. Given values are once, few, many or a class for expanded clones.

clone size	V gene	J gene	D gene	CDR3 DNA	CDR3 protein
NA	TRBV9	TRBJ1-1	NA	TGTGCCAGTCAGAGAGAAAGGAACACTGAAGCTTTCTTT	CASQRERNTEAFF
NA	TRBV2	TRBJ2-5	NA	TGTGCCAGCAGTGAAATGTCGACCCAGTACTTC	CASSEMSTQYF
NA	TRBV20-1	TRBJ2-5	TRBD2	TGCAGTGCGACGACTAGCGGGGCCCAAGAGACCCAGTACTTC	CSATTSGAQETQYF
NA	TRBV29-1	TRBJ2-5	TRBD1	TGCAGCGCCGGGACAGCCCAAGAGACCCAGTACTTC	CSAGTAQETQYF
NA	TRBV4-3	TRBJ1-4	TRBD1	TGCGCCAGCAGCCAAGTAAAGGGGGCGAGTGAAAAACTGTTTTTT	CASSQVKGASEKLFF
once	TRBV6-2/TRBV6-3	TRBJ1-5	NA	TGTGCCAGCAGTTACTCGGCAGGGGCCCAGCCCCAGCATTTT	CASSYSAGAQPQHF
NA	TRBV24-1	TRBJ2-2	NA	TGTGCCACCAGTGCTTCGGGAACCGGGGAGCTGTTTTTT	CATSASGTGELFF
once	TRBV5-1	TRBJ2-1	NA	TGCGCCAGCAGCTTCATATTGACGGATGAGCAGTTCTTC	CASSFILTDEQFF
NA	TRBV29-1	TRBJ1-4	NA	TGCAGCGTTTCACAGGGAAAGGAAAAACTGTTTTTT	CSVSQGKEKLFF
NA	TRBV24-1	TRBJ2-1	NA	TGTGCCACCAGTGATAGTAGTCCCGGTGAGCAGTTCTTC	CATSDSSPGEQFF
NA	TRBV29-1	TRBJ2-1	NA	TGCAGCGTTGACTCGACAGACTACAATGAGCAGTTCTTC	CSVDSTDYNEQFF
NA	TRBV2	TRBJ2-7	TRBD1	TGTGCCAGCATCTCGACAGGGACCTACGAGCAGTACTTC	CASISTGTYEQYF
NA	TRBV12-3/TRBV12-4	TRBJ1-1	NA	TGTGCCAGCAGTTTCGTGAACACTGAAGCTTTCTTT	CASSFVNTEAFF
few	TRBV27	TRBJ2-5	NA	TGTGCCAGCAGTCCATCAGGGGTGGAGACCCAGTACTTC	CASSPSGVETQYF
NA	TRBV20-1	TRBJ1-6	NA	TGCAGTGCTAGAGATCTCACCGCTCCTTCACCCCTCCACTTT	CSARDLTAPSPLHF
NA	TRBV29-1	TRBJ1-2	NA	TGCAGCGTTGAGAACGGAGGGGGAGATGGCTACACCTTC	CSVENGGGDGYTF
NA	TRBV25-1	TRBJ2-5	TRBD1	TGTGCCAGCAGGAACCTCAGGGGGGAGACCCAGTACTTC	CASRNLRGETQYF
NA	TRBV20-1	TRBJ1-1	TRBD1	TGCAGTGCCTACCGGGACAGTGGGCGTGCTTTCTTT	CSAYRDSGRAFF
NA	TRBV20-1	TRBJ1-5	TRBD1	TGCAGTGCCCAGACAGGGGGCGAGGTTCAGCCCCAGCATTTT	CSAQTGGEVQPQHF
NA	TRBV4-3	TRBJ1-6	TRBD1	TGCGCCAGCAGCAAAGACAGGGTTGGTAATTCACCCCTCCACTTT	CASSKDRVGNSPLHF
NA	TRBV12-3/TRBV12-4	TRBJ2-7	NA	TGTGCCAGCAGTAAGGGGTTGGAGCAGTACTTC	CASSKGLEQYF
NA	TRBV29-1	TRBJ1-2	NA	TGCAGCGTTGAAGTTGGGAAATGGGGGGGCTACACCTTC	CSVEVGKWGGYTF
NA	TRBV12-3/TRBV12-4	TRBJ2-1	NA	TGTGCCAGCAGTCACGGCGTTGCTAGCTCCTACAATGAGCAGTTCTTC	CASSHGVASSYNEQFF
NA	TRBV4-3	TRBJ2-3	NA	TGCGCCAGCAGCGTGGGGGGCGGGGGCACAGATACGCAGTATTTT	CASSVGGGGTDTQYF
NA	TRBV9	TRBJ2-2	TRBD2	TGTGCCAGCAGCGTCGGACTAGCGGGGGGATCCTCCCCCACCGGGGAGCTGTTTTTT	CASSVGLAGGSSPTGELFF
NA	TRBV25-1	TRBJ2-7	TRBD2	TGTGCCAGCGTAGCGGGTGTCCACGAGCAGTACTTC	CASVAGVHEQYF
NA	TRBV12-3/TRBV12-4	TRBJ1-2	NA	TGTGCCAGCAGTTTAAAGGTCGGGGTCTATGGCTACACCTTC	CASSLKVGVYGYTF